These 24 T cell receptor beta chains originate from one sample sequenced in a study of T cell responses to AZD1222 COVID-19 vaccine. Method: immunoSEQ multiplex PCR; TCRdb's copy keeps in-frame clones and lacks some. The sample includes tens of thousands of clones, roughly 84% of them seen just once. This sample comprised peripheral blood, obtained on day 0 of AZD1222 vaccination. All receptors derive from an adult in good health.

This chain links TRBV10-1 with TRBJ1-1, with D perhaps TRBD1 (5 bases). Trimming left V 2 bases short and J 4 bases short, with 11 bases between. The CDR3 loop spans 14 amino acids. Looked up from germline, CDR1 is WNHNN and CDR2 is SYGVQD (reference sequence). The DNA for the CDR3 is TGCGCCAGCAGTGAGGGGCAGGGACGCACTGAAGCTTTCTTT. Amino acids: CASSEGQGRTEAFF.

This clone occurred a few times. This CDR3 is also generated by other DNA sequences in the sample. The CDR3 region is CASSLVRHSYNEQFF. CDR3 nucleotides: TGTGCCAGCAGCTTAGTTCGACACAGCTACAATGAGCAGTTCTTC. The gene calls are TRBV11-2 and TRBJ2-1, with unresolved D. V was clipped by 1 base and J by 3 bases, with 10 bases between them. This CDR3 has 15 residues. Germline lookup yields CDR1 SGHAT and CDR2 FQNNGV.

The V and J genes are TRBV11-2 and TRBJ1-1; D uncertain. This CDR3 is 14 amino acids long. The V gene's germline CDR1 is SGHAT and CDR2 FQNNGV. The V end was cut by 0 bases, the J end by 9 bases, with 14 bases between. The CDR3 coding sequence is TGTGCCAGCAGCTTAGATCCCGGGCCCCCAAAAGCTTTCTTT. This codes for CASSLDPGPPKAFF.

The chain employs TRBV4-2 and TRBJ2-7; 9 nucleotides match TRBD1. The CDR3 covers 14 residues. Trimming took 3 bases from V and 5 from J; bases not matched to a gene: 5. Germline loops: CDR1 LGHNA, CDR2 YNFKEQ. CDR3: CASSHGTGSHEQYF. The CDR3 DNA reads TGTGCCAGCAGCCACGGGACAGGGTCCCACGAGCAGTACTTC.

CDR3 residues: CASSEYVPELAKNIQYF. CDR3 nucleotides: TGTGCCAGCAGTGAATATGTGCCAGAACTAGCCAAAAACATTCAGTACTTC. V usage is TRBV25-1 and J usage is TRBJ2-4; D is ambiguous. CDR1 and CDR2 (germline): MGHDK, SYGVNS. This CDR3 has 17 amino acids. Trimming took 0 bases from V and 0 from J, leaving 12 bases between them.

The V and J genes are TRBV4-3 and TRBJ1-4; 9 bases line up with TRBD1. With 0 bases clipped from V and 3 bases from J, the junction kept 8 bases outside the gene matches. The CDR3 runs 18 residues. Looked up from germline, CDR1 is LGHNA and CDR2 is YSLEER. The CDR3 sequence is CASSQDRIQGAPNEKLFF. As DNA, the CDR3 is TGCGCCAGCAGCCAAGATCGTATACAGGGGGCTCCTAATGAAAAACTGTTTTTT.

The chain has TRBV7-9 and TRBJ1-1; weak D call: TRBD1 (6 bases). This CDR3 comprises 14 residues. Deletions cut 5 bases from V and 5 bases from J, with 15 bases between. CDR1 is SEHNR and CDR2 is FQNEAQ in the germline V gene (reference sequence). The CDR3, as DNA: TGTGCCAGCAGCCTGGGGGCGGTAGGTACTGAAGCTTTCTTT. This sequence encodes CASSLGAVGTEAFF. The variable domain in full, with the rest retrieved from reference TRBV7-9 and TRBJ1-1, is DTGVSQNPRHKITKRGQNVTFRCDPISEHNRLYWYRQTLGQGPEFLTYFQNEAQLEKSRLLSDRFSAERPKGSFSTLEIQRTEQGDSAMYLCASSLGAVGTEAFFGQGTRLTVV.

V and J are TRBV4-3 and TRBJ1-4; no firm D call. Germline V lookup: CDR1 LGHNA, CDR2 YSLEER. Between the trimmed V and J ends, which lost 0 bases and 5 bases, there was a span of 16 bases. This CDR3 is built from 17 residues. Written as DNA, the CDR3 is TGCGCCAGCAGCCAAGAATCTTCTGCAGGTCGCAATGAAAAACTGTTTTTT. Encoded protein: CASSQESSAGRNEKLFF.

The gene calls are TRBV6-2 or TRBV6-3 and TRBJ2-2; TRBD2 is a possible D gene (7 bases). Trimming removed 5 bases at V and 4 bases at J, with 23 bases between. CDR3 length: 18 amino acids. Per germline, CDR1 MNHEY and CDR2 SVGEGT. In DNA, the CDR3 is TGTGCCAGCAGTATCTACCCCCAACAGGGCGGGGGCACCGGGGAGCTGTTTTTT. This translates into CASSIYPQQGGGTGELFF.

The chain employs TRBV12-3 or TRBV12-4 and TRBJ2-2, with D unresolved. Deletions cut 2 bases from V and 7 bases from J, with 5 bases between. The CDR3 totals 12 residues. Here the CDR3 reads CASSLTGGELFF. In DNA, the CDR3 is TGTGCCAGCAGTTTAACGGGCGGGGAGCTGTTTTTT.

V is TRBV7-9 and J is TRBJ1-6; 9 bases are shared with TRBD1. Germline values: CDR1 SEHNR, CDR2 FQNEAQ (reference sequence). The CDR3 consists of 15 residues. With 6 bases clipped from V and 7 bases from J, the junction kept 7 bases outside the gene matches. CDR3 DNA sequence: TGTGCCAGCAGGGACGAGACAGGGGGGAATTCACCCCTCCACTTT. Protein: CASRDETGGNSPLHF. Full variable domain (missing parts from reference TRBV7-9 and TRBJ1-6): DTGVSQNPRHKITKRGQNVTFRCDPISEHNRLYWYRQTLGQGPEFLTYFQNEAQLEKSRLLSDRFSAERPKGSFSTLEIQRTEQGDSAMYLCASRDETGGNSPLHFGNGTRLTVT.

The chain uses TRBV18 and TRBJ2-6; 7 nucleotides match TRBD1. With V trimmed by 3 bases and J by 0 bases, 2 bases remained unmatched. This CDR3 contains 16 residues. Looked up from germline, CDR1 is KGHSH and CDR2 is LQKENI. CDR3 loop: CASSPTGYSGANVLTF. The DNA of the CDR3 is TGTGCCAGCTCACCGACAGGGTACTCTGGGGCCAACGTCCTGACTTTC.

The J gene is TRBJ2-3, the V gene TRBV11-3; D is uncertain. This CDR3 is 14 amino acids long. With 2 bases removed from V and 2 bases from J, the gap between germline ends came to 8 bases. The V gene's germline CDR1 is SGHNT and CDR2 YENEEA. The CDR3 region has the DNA TGTGCCAGCAGCTTAATGGCAGACACAGATACGCAGTATTTT. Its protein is CASSLMADTDTQYF.

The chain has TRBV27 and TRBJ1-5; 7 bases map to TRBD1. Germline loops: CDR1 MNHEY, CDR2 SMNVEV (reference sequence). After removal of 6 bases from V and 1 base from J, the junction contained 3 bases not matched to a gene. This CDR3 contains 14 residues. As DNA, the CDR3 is TGTGCCAGCAGCAGACAGGGAAGCAATCAGCCCCAGCATTTT. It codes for CASSRQGSNQPQHF.

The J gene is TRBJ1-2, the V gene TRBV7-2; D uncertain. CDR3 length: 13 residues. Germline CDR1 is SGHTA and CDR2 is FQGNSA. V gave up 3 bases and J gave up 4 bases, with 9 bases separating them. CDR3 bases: TGTGCCAGCAGCTTTGGCGTTTTCTATGGCTACACCTTC. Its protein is CASSFGVFYGYTF.

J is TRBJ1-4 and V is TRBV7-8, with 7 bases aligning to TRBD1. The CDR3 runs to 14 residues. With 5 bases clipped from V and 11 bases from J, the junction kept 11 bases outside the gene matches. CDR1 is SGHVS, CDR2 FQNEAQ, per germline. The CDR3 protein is CASSLGQAQTKLFF. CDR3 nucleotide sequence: TGTGCCAGCAGCCTCGGACAGGCCCAAACTAAACTGTTTTTT.

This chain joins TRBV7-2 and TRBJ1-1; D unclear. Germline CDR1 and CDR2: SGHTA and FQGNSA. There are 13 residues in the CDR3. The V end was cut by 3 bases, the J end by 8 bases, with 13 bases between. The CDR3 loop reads CASSLQDGREAFF. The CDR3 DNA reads TGTGCCAGCAGCTTGCAAGATGGCCGGGAAGCTTTCTTT.

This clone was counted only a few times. CDR3 loop: CASSPAVALNTEAFF. The CDR3 DNA follows: TGTGCCAGCAGCCCAGCGGTCGCACTGAACACTGAAGCTTTCTTT. The genes are TRBV7-9 and TRBJ1-1; no firm D call. Germline assignment: CDR1 SEHNR and CDR2 FQNEAQ (reference sequence). CDR3 length: 15 residues. Trimming took 5 bases from V and 0 from J, leaving 13 bases between them. Drawing the rest from reference TRBV7-9 and TRBJ1-1, the complete variable domain is DTGVSQNPRHKITKRGQNVTFRCDPISEHNRLYWYRQTLGQGPEFLTYFQNEAQLEKSRLLSDRFSAERPKGSFSTLEIQRTEQGDSAMYLCASSPAVALNTEAFFGQGTRLTVV.

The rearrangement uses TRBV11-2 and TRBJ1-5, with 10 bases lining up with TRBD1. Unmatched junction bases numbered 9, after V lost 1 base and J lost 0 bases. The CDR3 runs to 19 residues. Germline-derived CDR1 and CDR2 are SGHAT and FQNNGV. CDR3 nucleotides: TGTGCCAGCAGCTTAGGAGGGACAGGGGCTATTAATAGCAATCAGCCCCAGCATTTT. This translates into CASSLGGTGAINSNQPQHF.

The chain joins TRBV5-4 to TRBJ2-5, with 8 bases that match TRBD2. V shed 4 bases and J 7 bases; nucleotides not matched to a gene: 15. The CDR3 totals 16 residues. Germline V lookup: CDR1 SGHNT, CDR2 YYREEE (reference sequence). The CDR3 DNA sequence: TGTGCCAGCAGCCAATCTCTTTCTAGCGGGCTTGGGACCCAGTACTTC. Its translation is CASSQSLSSGLGTQYF.

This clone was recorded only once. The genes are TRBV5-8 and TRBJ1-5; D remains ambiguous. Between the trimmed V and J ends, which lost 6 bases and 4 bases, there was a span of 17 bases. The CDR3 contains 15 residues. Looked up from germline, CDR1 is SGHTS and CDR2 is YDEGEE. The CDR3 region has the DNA TGTGCCAGCACCACCCGGCCACTGGGGAATCAGCCCCAGCATTTT. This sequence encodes CASTTRPLGNQPQHF.

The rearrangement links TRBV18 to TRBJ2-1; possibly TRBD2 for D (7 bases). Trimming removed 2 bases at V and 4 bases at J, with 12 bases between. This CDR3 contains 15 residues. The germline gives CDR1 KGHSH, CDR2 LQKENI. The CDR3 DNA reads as TGTGCCAGCTCACCAATGGGGGGGGCGTACAATGAGCAGTTCTTC. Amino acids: CASSPMGGAYNEQFF.

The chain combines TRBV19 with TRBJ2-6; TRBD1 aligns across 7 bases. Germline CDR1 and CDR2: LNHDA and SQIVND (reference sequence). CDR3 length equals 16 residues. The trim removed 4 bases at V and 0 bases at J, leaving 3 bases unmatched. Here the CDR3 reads CASSRGQLSGANVLTF. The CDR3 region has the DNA TGTGCCAGTAGTAGGGGACAGCTCTCTGGGGCCAACGTCCTGACTTTC.

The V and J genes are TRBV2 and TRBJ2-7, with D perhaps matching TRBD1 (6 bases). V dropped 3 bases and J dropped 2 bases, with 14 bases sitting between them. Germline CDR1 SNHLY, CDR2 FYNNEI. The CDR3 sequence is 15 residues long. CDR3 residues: CASSDSQGTPYEQYF. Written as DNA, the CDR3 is TGTGCCAGCAGTGATTCACAGGGAACCCCCTACGAGCAGTACTTC.